This TCR beta chain was identified during a study of CD8+ T cells in alopecia areata. In the study overall: Patients received oral tofacitinib, 5 to 10 mg twice daily, for moderate-to-severe alopecia areata. Tofacitinib ran 6 to 18 months, followed by 6 months off drug.

RNA extraction and reverse transcription yielded cDNA as sequencing template. Measured with immunoSEQ multiplex PCR; TCRdb has only the in-frame clones, and not every one. The table shows about 130,000 clones, with about 47% occurring only once. The CDR3 covers 14 residues. Trimming removed 3 bases from V and 0 bases from J, with 6 bases in between. Sampling of alopecia areata patients yielded lesional scalp punch biopsies as well as peripheral blood. PBMCs yielded sorted CD4+ and CD8+ T cells. The source was CD8+ T cells sorted from blood, collected at week 0. V usage is TRBV23-1 and J usage is TRBJ1-5; D is undetermined. TRBV23-1 belongs to the ORF category, with a function that is uncertain. The sequence derives from a human donor with alopecia areata. Written as DNA, the CDR3 is TGCGCCAGCAGTCACGAGGGTAGCAATCAGCCCCAGCATTTT. Translated, it gives CASSHEGSNQPQHF.